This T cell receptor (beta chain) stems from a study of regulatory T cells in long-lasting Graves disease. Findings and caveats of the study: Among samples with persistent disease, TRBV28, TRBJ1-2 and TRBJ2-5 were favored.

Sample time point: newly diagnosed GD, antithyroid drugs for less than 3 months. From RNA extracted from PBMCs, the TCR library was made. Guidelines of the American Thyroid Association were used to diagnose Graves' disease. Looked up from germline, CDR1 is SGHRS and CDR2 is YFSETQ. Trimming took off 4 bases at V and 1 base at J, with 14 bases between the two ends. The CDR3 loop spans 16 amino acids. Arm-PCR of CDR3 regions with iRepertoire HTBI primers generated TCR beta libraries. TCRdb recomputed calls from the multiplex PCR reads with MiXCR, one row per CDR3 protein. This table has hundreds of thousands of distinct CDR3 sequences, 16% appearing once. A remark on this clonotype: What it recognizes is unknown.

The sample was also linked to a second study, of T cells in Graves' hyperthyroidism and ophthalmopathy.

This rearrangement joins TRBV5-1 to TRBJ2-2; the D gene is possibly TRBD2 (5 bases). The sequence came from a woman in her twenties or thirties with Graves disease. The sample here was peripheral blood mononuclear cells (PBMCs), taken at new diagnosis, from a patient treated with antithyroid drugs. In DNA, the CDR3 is TGCGCCAGCAGCCCTGTCGGGCGGGTGAACACCGGGGAGCTGTTTTTT. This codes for CASSPVGRVNTGELFF. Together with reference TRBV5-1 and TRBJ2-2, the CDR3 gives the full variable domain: KAGVTQTPRYLIKTRGQQVTLSCSPISGHRSVSWYQQTPGQGLQFLFEYFSETQRNKGNFPGRFSGRQFSNSRSEMNVSTLELGDSALYLCASSPVGRVNTGELFFGEGSRLTVL.